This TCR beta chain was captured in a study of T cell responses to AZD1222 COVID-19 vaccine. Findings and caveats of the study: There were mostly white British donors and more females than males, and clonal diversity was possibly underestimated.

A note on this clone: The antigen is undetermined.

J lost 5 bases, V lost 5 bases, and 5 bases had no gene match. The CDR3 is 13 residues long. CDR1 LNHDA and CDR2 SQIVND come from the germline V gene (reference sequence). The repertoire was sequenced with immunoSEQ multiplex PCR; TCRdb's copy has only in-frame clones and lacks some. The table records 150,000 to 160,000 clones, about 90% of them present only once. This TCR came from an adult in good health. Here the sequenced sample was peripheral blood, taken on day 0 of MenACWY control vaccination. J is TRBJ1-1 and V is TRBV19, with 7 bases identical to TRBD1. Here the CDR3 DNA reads TGTGCCAGTAGTTCGTACAGGGGAACTGAAGCTTTCTTT. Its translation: CASSSYRGTEAFF.